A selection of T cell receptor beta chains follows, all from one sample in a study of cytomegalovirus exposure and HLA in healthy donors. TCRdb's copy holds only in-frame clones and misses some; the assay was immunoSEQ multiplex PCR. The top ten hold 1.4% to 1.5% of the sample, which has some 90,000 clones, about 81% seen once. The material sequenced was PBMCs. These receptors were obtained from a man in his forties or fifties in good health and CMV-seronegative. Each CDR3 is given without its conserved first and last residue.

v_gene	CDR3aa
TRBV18	ASSPRQGNEQF
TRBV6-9	ASSYLASGGPEETQY
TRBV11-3	ASSLGSSGGYEQY
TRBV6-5	ASAEAPSYEQY
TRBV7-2	ASSLGRLAGTDTQY
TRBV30	ATRTGRWVGETQY
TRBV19	ASSISAGGGETQY
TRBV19	ASSIGGRIYGYT
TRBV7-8	ASSSGDGQETQY
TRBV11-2	ASSLVWDSSYEQY
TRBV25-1	ASSAQSTGELF
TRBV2	ASARGPTTNEKLF
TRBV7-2	ASSLAGGRSTDTQY
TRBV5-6	TSSAPLRKKETQY
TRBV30	ACQGTGNQPQH
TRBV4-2	ASSQDLGGWTEAF
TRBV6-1	ASSGRDRGGNEQF